Sequencing of this T cell receptor beta chain was carried out in a study of blood T cells in healthy people across ages. The study recruited healthy Caucasian donors from Russia who were aged roughly 6 to 95. Each donor's blood draw was 8.5 to 10 milliliters of peripheral blood. Study-level results: A strong correlation was seen between TCR beta diversity and naive T cell percentage.

Primers used in a second PCR of about 7 to 12 cycles were a sample-barcoded 5' primer and a J-beta primer mix. TCRdb re-called the 5' RACE reads with MiXCR, one entry per CDR3 protein. The repertoire has almost 800,000 distinct CDR3 sequences, about three fifths of them found once; the top ten carry over 20%. As concerns this clonotype: Its cognate antigen is unknown.

This CDR3 region has 12 residues. The V gene lost 7 bases and the J gene lost 8 bases, with 14 bases spanning the gap. Germline V gene lookup returns CDR1 ENHRY and CDR2 SYGVKD. Input material: blood. The gene calls are TRBV10-3 and TRBJ1-1; tentatively, D is TRBD1 (5 bases). This TCR was recovered from a young man in good health. The CDR3 loop reads CAITGDWGEAFF. As DNA, the CDR3 is TGTGCCATCACGGGGGATTGGGGGGAAGCTTTCTTT.